What follows is one TCR delta chain and its context. This clone was recorded many times. Its antigen is currently not known. TCRdb shows a much larger clone's protein in place of this DNA's translation, and the two differ at residue 10, likely through a read error; the protein shown is translated from the DNA. These data come from a study of γδ T cells in repeated Plasmodium falciparum infection (dated by TCRdb to about 2021). General notes on the study: The natural-infection arm enrolled Malian children exposed to intense seasonal malaria transmission and compared the Malian children with Australian children matched for age and gender. Samples from controlled-infection subjects were taken at baseline, right before selected infections, and 21 days after each infection. Malian gammadelta TCR repertoires were analysed cross-sectionally during no-transmission periods and longitudinally across acute febrile malaria episodes. In the study, the shaping of the human gammadelta T cell repertoire by repeated Plasmodium falciparum infection was examined using natural infection in Mali and controlled human malaria infection. Roughly 5 malaria-naive U.S. adults underwent four controlled human malaria infections by bites from P. falciparum NF54-infected Anopheles stephensi mosquitoes over about 640 days. Study-level results and caveats: The controlled-infection cohort was small, limiting analysis of inter-individual variability in gammadelta T cell responses. In Vdelta2-negative, largely Vdelta1+, gammadelta TCR repertoires, repeated controlled infections appeared to drive waves of new clonotype selection. The Malian cohort came from a small rural village of predominantly one ethnic group, limiting generalizability. Vgamma9/Vdelta2+ TCR repertoires showed a highly stable polyclonal repertoire over time and infection, with many inter-individual overlapping TCRgamma sequences. Vdelta2-negative gammadelta TCR repertoires from Malian children appeared more clonally expanded, less diverse and less shared than those of Australian children.

The library was made by multiplex PCR. For sequencing, an Illumina MiSeq was employed. Every sorted gammadelta T cell sample had both its TCR gamma (TRG) and TCR delta (TRD) chains sequenced. In the paper's pipeline: Clonotype tree plots, accumulated frequency of the top 20 clonotypes, diversity index (DI) and D75 metrics were included in the repertoire analyses. TCRdb called clones afresh from the public reads with CATT; identical DNA rows were later merged. TCRdb's processing, not the authors' own work, is the source of the V and J calls. The sample has tens of thousands of delta-chain clones on record, approximately 0.92% of them singletons. 9% to 10% of the sample comes from the top ten. Vgamma9/Vdelta2+ and Vdelta2-negative gammadelta T cell populations were flow-sorted from peripheral blood mononuclear cells for bulk TCR repertoire analysis. The junction shows trimming of 0 bases on V and 4 bases on J, plus 23 bases between the germline ends. CDR1 and CDR2, looked up from the germline V gene, are GEAIGNYY and EKD. From the cysteine through the phenylalanine, the CDR3 covers 18 amino acids. Only CDR3 DNA remains: 54 bases, in frame from the first base.

Sequencing input: gamma-delta T cells from blood. The chain is assembled from TRDV2 and TRDJ1; no confident D gene assignment can be made. TCRdb supplies no J gene; here it was assigned by aligning the nucleotide sequence to germline. The sequence derives from a pool of human donors (malaria-infected and uninfected, not separated). The CDR3 reads as follows: CACDTVGLRHRNFDKLIF. The sequenced DNA is TGTGCCTGTGACACCGTCGGACTGCGGCACCGTAATTTCGATAAACTCATCTTT.